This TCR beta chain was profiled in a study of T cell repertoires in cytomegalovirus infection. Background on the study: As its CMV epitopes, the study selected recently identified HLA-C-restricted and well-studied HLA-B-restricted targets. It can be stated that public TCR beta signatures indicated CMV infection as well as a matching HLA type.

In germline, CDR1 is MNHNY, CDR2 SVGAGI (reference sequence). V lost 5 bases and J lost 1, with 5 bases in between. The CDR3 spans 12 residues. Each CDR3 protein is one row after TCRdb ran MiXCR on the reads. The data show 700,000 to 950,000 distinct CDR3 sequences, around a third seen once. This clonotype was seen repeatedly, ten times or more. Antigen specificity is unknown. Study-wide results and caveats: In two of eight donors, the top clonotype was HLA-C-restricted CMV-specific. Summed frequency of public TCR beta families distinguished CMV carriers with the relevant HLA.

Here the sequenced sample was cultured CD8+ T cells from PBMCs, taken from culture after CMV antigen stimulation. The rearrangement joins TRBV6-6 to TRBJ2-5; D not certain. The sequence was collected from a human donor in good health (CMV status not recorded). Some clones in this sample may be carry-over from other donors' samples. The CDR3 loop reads CASSAGQETQYF. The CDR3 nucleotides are TGTGCCAGCAGTGCAGGCCAAGAGACCCAGTACTTC.